The 10 T cell receptor beta chains reported below all come from one sample, sequenced in a study of blood T cell repertoires in COVID-19. Profiling relied on immunoSEQ multiplex PCR, and the TCRdb table lists in-frame clones only, not all of them. The sample includes about 93,000 clones, roughly 90% of them seen just once. Material for sequencing was peripheral blood. These receptors all come from a human donor with active COVID-19. The donor label of this sample is uncertain.

This rearrangement joins TRBV27 to TRBJ2-3; 10 positions match TRBD2. The CDR3 consists of 19 residues. Germline V gene lookup returns CDR1 MNHEY and CDR2 SMNVEV (reference sequence). Germline trimming cut 2 bases from V and 4 bases from J; bases unmatched to any gene: 15. The CDR3 DNA sequence: TGTGCCAGCAGTTTAAATATGCGTGCTCTAGCGGGGGCGGCAGATACGCAGTATTTT. Protein sequence: CASSLNMRALAGAADTQYF.

This chain links TRBV5-1 with TRBJ2-1, with 7 positions matching TRBD1. The V segment lost 3 bases and the J segment 4 bases; nucleotides outside the gene matches: 4. CDR3 length equals 14 residues. The germline gives CDR1 SGHRS, CDR2 YFSETQ. The DNA for the CDR3 is TGCGCCAGCAGCTCTGACAGGGTTTACAATGAGCAGTTCTTC. Amino acids: CASSSDRVYNEQFF.

There are a few counts of this clone. The chain carries TRBV29-1 and TRBJ2-1; 9 bases align to TRBD2. Trimming took 3 bases from V and 3 from J; bases not matched to a gene: 0. The CDR3 covers 13 residues. Germline V gene lookup returns CDR1 SQVTM and CDR2 ANQGSEA. The CDR3: CSVERGGYNEQFF. The DNA of the CDR3 is TGCAGCGTTGAGCGGGGGGGCTACAATGAGCAGTTCTTC.

This chain links TRBV27 with TRBJ1-2, with D perhaps matching TRBD1 (6 bases). The V and J ends lost 5 bases and 4 bases respectively, with 23 bases between them. This CDR3 has 17 amino acids. Germline assignment: CDR1 MNHEY and CDR2 SMNVEV (reference sequence). CDR3 DNA: TGTGCCAGCAGTCACCGGACAGACCTTCTTTTAATCTATGGCTACACCTTC. Translation: CASSHRTDLLLIYGYTF.

The CDR3 region has the DNA TGTGCCAGCAGTAGGACAGGGGGAAACACTGAAGCTTTCTTT. It translates to CASSRTGGNTEAFF. The chain links TRBV6-5 to TRBJ1-1, with 10 bases matching TRBD1. V was pared by 5 bases and J by 2 bases, with 2 bases of the junction left unmatched. The CDR3 consists of 14 residues. CDR1 MNHEY and CDR2 SVGAGI come from the germline V gene.

The rearrangement links TRBV11-2 to TRBJ1-3; D unresolved. V was trimmed by 1 base and J by 4 bases, leaving 8 bases between them. Germline CDR1 reads SGHAT; CDR2 reads FQNNGV. The CDR3 has 14 amino acids. As DNA, the CDR3 is TGTGCCAGCAGCTTAGTGGCAGGCGGAAACACCATATATTTT. Translating gives CASSLVAGGNTIYF.

J is TRBJ2-5 and V is TRBV12-2; the table's D call TRBD2 went unverified against the DNA. TRBV12-2 is a documented pseudogene. The CDR3 has 17 residues. This CDR3 reads CASRLAPQRGGKETQYF. The CDR3 nucleotides read TGTGCAAGTCGCTTAGCGCCACAGCGGGGGGGAAAAGAGACCCAGTACTTC.

The chain combines TRBV7-2 with TRBJ2-1; perhaps TRBD1 as D (6 bases). The CDR3 length is 15 residues. Germline assignment: CDR1 SGHTA and CDR2 FQGNSA. The ends were cut back, 1 base at V and 4 bases at J, with 11 bases in the middle. The CDR3 DNA is TGTGCCAGCAGCTTAGATGATAGGGGGTACAATGAGCAGTTCTTC. Translating gives CASSLDDRGYNEQFF.

The rearrangement links TRBV2 to TRBJ2-7; unclear D gene. The CDR3 extends over 13 amino acids. Trimming pared 2 bases from V and 0 bases from J, leaving 5 bases between. CDR1 is SNHLY and CDR2 is FYNNEI in the germline V gene. The DNA for the CDR3 is TGTGCCAGCAGTGAAAGGAGCTCCTACGAGCAGTACTTC. Its protein is CASSERSSYEQYF.

The rearrangement uses TRBV2 and TRBJ1-6; TRBD1 matches 8 bases. V dropped 5 bases and J dropped 6; count of bases not matched to a gene: 3. In germline, CDR1 is SNHLY, CDR2 FYNNEI. The CDR3 extends over 14 amino acids. The CDR3: CASSKDRVNSPLHF. The CDR3 coding sequence is TGTGCCAGCAGTAAGGACAGGGTTAATTCACCCCTCCACTTT.